These 16 T cell receptor beta chains originate from one sample sequenced in a study of CD8 T cells in Susac syndrome. Roughly 0.45 to 1 ug RNA was reverse transcribed with random hexamers. One entry per CDR3 protein, called by TCRdb with MiXCR from the immunoSEQ multiplex PCR reads. This sample has approximately 210,000 distinct CDR3 sequences, with approximately 94% found just once. Sequenced sample: CD4+ T cells from PBMCs. These TCRs come from a human donor with Susac syndrome.

As concerns this clonotype: The junction departs from germline at one end; a sequencing error may be responsible. The chain employs TRBV7-7 and TRBJ2-2; TRBD2 might be the D (6 bases). Germline lookup yields CDR1 SSHAT and CDR2 FNYEAQ (reference sequence). This CDR3 is 16 amino acids long. For the CDR3, the DNA is TGTGCTAGCAGCTTAACGGCGGGACGGAACACCGGGGAGCTGTTTTTT. It yields the protein CASSLTAGRNTGELFF. Full variable domain (remainder filled in from reference TRBV7-7 and TRBJ2-2): GAGVSQSPRYKVTKRGQDVTLRCDPISSHATLYWYQQALGQGPEFLTYFNYEAQPDKSGLPSDRFSAERPEGSISTLTIQRTEQRDSAMYRCASSLTAGRNTGELFFGEGSRLTVL.

This chain joins TRBV3-1 and TRBJ2-5, with D unresolved. V was trimmed by 0 bases and J by 4 bases, leaving 12 bases between them. Germline V CDR1 and CDR2: LGHDT, YNNKEL (reference sequence). CDR3 size: 15 residues. CDR3 DNA sequence: TGTGCCAGCAGCCAAGAAGGGAACCTCGGAGAGACCCAGTACTTC. Translated, it gives CASSQEGNLGETQYF.

V usage is TRBV5-1 and J usage is TRBJ1-1; TRBD1 aligns across 9 bases. The V and J ends lost 1 base and 4 bases, in that order; junction bases with no gene match: 8. CDR3 length: 16 residues. Germline V gene lookup returns CDR1 SGHRS and CDR2 YFSETQ. The CDR3 DNA follows: TGCGCCAGCAGCTTGAAGGTCGGGACAGGGTCCACTGAAGCTTTCTTT. Translated, it gives CASSLKVGTGSTEAFF. Full variable domain (rest looked up from reference TRBV5-1 and TRBJ1-1): KAGVTQTPRYLIKTRGQQVTLSCSPISGHRSVSWYQQTPGQGLQFLFEYFSETQRNKGNFPGRFSGRQFSNSRSEMNVSTLELGDSALYLCASSLKVGTGSTEAFFGQGTRLTVV.

This clonotype appeared once. The CDR3 coding sequence is TGCAGCGTTCCCCCGGGACAGGGATTTAACCCTGAAGCTTTCTTT. It specifies CSVPPGQGFNPEAFF. V usage is TRBV29-1 and J usage is TRBJ1-1; TRBD1 aligns across 9 bases. The CDR3 runs 15 residues. The V segment lost 5 bases and the J segment 6 bases; nucleotides outside the gene matches: 13. CDR1 is SQVTM and CDR2 is ANQGSEA in the germline V gene.

V gene TRBV12-5 combines with J gene TRBJ2-3; D is perhaps TRBD2 (5 bases). CDR1 is LGHNT and CDR2 is FRNRAP in the germline V gene. The V end was cut by 7 bases, the J end by 2 bases, with 7 bases between. This CDR3 comprises 12 residues. The CDR3 nucleotides read TGTGCTAGTGTCGGGGTCACAGATACGCAGTATTTT. It yields the protein CASVGVTDTQYF. The complete variable domain, with remaining parts taken from reference TRBV12-5 and TRBJ2-3, reads DARVTQTPRHKVTEMGQEVTMRCQPILGHNTVFWYRQTMMQGLELLAYFRNRAPLDDSGMPKDRFSAEMPDATLATLKIQPSEPRDSAVYFCASVGVTDTQYFGPGTRLTVL.

This chain joins TRBV19 and TRBJ1-1; D gene unclear. Germline-derived CDR1 and CDR2 are LNHDA and SQIVND (reference sequence). This CDR3 has 11 residues. Trimming cost V 2 bases and J 8 bases, with 6 bases left between them. The CDR3 is CASSIYGEAFF. CDR3 DNA sequence: TGTGCCAGTAGTATATACGGGGAAGCTTTCTTT.

The chain combines TRBV6-5 with TRBJ1-5; TRBD1 is a possible D gene (5 bases). Trimming left V 2 bases short and J 1 base short, with 15 bases between. The germline gives CDR1 MNHEY, CDR2 SVGAGI. This CDR3 is 17 amino acids long. The DNA for the CDR3 is TGTGCCAGCAGTTACCGTTCTCTTGGGGGGAGCAATCAGCCCCAGCATTTT. Translating gives CASSYRSLGGSNQPQHF.

This rearrangement joins TRBV4-2 to TRBJ1-1, with a possible D match to TRBD1 (6 bases). The ends were cut back, 1 base at V and 1 base at J, with 10 bases in the middle. Germline-derived CDR1 and CDR2 are LGHNA and YNFKEQ. The CDR3 length is 15 residues. The CDR3 sequence is CASSQGAGENTEAFF. In nucleotides, the CDR3 is TGTGCCAGCAGCCAAGGGGCAGGGGAGAACACTGAAGCTTTCTTT.

This sequence joins TRBV6-5 and TRBJ2-3, with TRBD2 matching 11 bases. Germline V gene data show CDR1 as MNHEY and CDR2 as SVGAGI. J gave up 8 bases and V 4 bases, and 11 bases lay outside the gene matches. The CDR3 is made up of 16 amino acids. For the CDR3, the DNA is TGTGCCAGCAGTTTGGGACTAGCGGTGCGATCGGCTACGCAGTATTTT. This translates into CASSLGLAVRSATQYF.

This clonotype turned up a few times. The J gene is TRBJ1-5, the V gene TRBV7-3; a weak D match, TRBD1 (6 bases). The V gene's germline CDR1 is SGHTA and CDR2 FQGTGA. With 6 bases removed from V and 4 bases from J, the gap between germline ends came to 10 bases. This CDR3 comprises 13 residues. The CDR3 region has the DNA TGTGCCAGCAGTCTTACAGGGAATCAGCCCCAGCATTTT. It yields the protein CASSLTGNQPQHF.

This rearrangement joins TRBV20-1 to TRBJ1-2; D is unresolved. V lost 0 bases, J lost 2 bases, and 7 bases lay in between. Germline V gives CDR1 DFQATT, CDR2 SNEGSKA (reference sequence). This CDR3 has 13 amino acids. Here the CDR3 reads CSAREGQNYGYTF. The CDR3 nucleotides are TGCAGTGCTAGAGAAGGGCAGAACTATGGCTACACCTTC.

This clonotype was observed a single time. This chain joins TRBV3-1 and TRBJ2-3; D is perhaps TRBD2 (5 bases). Trimming took off 4 bases at V and 0 bases at J, with 8 bases between the two ends. There are 14 residues in the CDR3. Germline CDR1 and CDR2: LGHDT and YNNKEL (reference sequence). CDR3 in amino acids: CASSRWTSTDTQYF. The CDR3 DNA follows: TGTGCCAGCAGCCGTTGGACTAGCACAGATACGCAGTATTTT.

The chain is built from TRBV29-1 and TRBJ2-7, with 10 bases fitting TRBD1. Germline lookup yields CDR1 SQVTM and CDR2 ANQGSEA. The CDR3 length is 15 residues. V lost 6 bases to trimming and J lost 5 bases; unmatched junction nucleotides: 13. The CDR3 DNA sequence: TGCAGCGTCTCCAGAGTCGGGACAGGGGCAAACGAGCAGTACTTC. Translation: CSVSRVGTGANEQYF.

The chain recombines TRBV30 with TRBJ1-1, with 7 bases identical to TRBD1. The CDR3 extends over 14 amino acids. Germline values: CDR1 GTSNPN, CDR2 SVGIG (reference sequence). V gave up 4 bases and J gave up 0 bases; unmatched junction bases: 5. For the CDR3, the DNA is TGTGCCTGGAAACAGGGGTCCATGAACACTGAAGCTTTCTTT. Residues: CAWKQGSMNTEAFF.

Only a few counts were recorded for this clonotype. The chain combines TRBV20-1 with TRBJ2-3; D is unclear. V was clipped by 6 bases and J by 0 bases, with 7 bases between them. The V gene's germline CDR1 is DFQATT and CDR2 SNEGSKA (reference sequence). The CDR3 runs 12 residues. CDR3 nucleotide sequence: TGCAGTGCCCCTAAGAGCACAGATACGCAGTATTTT. Translation: CSAPKSTDTQYF.

V usage is TRBV29-1 and J usage is TRBJ2-7; D remains ambiguous. Trimming took off 3 bases at V and 0 bases at J, with 6 bases between the two ends. The CDR3 totals 12 residues. Germline V CDR1 and CDR2: SQVTM, ANQGSEA. The CDR3 DNA sequence: TGCAGCGTTGAGGCTGGCTCCTACGAGCAGTACTTC. As protein: CSVEAGSYEQYF.